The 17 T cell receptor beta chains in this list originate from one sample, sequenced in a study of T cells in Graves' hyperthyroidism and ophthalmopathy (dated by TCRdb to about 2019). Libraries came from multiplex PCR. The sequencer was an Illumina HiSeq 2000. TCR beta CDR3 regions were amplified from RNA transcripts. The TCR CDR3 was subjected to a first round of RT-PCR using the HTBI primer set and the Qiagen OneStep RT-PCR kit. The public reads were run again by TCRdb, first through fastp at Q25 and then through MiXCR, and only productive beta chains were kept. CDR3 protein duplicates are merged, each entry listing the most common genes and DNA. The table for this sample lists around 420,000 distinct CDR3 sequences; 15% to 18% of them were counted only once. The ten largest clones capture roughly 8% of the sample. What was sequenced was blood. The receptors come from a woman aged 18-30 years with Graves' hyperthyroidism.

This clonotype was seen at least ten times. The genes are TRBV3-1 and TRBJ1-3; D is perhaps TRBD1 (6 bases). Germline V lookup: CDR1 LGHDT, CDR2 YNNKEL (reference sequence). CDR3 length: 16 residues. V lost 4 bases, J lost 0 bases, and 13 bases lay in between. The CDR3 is CASSRPTGSSGNTIYF. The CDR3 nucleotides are TGTGCCAGCAGCCGACCTACAGGGTCCTCTGGAAACACCATATATTTT.

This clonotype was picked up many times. CDR3 nucleotide sequence: TGTGCCAGCAGCTTCGACAGCTATGGCTACACCTTC. This gives the protein CASSFDSYGYTF. The rearrangement links TRBV12-3 or TRBV12-4 to TRBJ1-2; D possibly corresponds to TRBD1 (5 bases). Trimming stripped 6 bases from V and 4 bases from J, with 9 bases between. This CDR3 is built from 12 residues.

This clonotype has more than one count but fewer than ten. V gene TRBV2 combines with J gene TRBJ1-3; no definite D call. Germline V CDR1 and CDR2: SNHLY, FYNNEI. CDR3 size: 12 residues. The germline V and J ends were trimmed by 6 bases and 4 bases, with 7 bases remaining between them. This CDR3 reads CASRPGGNTIYF. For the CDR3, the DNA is TGTGCCAGCAGGCCTGGGGGAAACACCATATATTTT. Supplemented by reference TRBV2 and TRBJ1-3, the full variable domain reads EPEVTQTPSHQVTQMGQEVILRCVPISNHLYFYWYRQILGQKVEFLVSFYNNEISEKSEIFDDQFSVERPDGSNFTLKIRSTKLEDSAMYFCASRPGGNTIYFGEGSWLTVV.

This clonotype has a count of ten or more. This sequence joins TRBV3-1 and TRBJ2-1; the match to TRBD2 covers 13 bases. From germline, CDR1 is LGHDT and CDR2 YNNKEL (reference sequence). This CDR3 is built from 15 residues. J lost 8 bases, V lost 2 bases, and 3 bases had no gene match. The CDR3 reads CASSQTSGRAHEQFF. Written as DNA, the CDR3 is TGTGCCAGCAGCCAAACTAGCGGGAGGGCCCATGAGCAGTTCTTC.

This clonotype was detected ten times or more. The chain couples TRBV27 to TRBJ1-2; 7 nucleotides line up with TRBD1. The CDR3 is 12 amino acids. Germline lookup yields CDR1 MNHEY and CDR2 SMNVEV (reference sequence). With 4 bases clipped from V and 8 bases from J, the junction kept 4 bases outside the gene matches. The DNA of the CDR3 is TGTGCCAGCAGTTCTCAGGGGGGAGGCTACACCTTC. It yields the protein CASSSQGGGYTF.

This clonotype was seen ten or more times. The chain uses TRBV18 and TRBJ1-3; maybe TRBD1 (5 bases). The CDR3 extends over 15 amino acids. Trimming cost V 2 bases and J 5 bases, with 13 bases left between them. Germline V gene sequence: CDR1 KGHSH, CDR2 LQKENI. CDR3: CASSPTDNSRNTIYF. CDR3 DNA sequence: TGTGCCAGCTCACCAACGGACAATTCCAGAAACACCATATATTTT.

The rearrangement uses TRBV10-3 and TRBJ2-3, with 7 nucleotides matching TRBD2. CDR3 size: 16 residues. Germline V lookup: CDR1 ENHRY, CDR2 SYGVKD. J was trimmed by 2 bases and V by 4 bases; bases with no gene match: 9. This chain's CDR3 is CAISVGSGSPTDTQYF. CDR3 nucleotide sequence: TGTGCCATCAGTGTCGGTAGCGGGTCGCCCACAGATACGCAGTATTTT.

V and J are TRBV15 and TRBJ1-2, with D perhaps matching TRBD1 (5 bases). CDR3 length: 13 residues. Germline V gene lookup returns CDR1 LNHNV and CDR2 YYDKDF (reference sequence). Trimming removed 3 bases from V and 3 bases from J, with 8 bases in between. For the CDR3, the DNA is TGTGCCACCAGCAGTCTAGGGGACTATGGCTACACCTTC. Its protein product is CATSSLGDYGYTF.

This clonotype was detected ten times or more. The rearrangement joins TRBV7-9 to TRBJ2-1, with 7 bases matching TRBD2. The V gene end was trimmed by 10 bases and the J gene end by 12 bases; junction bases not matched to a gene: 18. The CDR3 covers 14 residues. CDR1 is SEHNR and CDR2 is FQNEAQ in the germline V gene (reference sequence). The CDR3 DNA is TGTGCCACTGCGGGGACTTGGGAGGGTGGAACGCAGTTCTTC. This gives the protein CATAGTWEGGTQFF.

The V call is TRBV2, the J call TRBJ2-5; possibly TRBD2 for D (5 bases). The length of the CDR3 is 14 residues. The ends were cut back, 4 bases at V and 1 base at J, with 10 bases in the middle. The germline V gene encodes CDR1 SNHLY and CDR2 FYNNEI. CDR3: CASSGLRAQETQYF. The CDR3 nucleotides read TGTGCCAGCAGTGGGTTGCGGGCCCAAGAGACCCAGTACTTC.

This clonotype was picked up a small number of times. CDR3 protein: CASSVDRDGEKLFF. In DNA, the CDR3 is TGTGCCAGCAGTGTGGACAGGGACGGCGAAAAACTGTTTTTT. The chain carries TRBV9 and TRBJ1-4; 8 nucleotides line up with TRBD1. V was clipped by 5 bases and J by 8 bases; unmatched bases: 8. Germline V lookup: CDR1 SGDLS, CDR2 YYNGEE. This CDR3 region has 14 residues.

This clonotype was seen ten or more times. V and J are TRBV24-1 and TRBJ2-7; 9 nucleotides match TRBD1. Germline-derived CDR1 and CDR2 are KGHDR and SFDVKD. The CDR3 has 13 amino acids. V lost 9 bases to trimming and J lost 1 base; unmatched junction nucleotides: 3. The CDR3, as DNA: TGTGCCACCCGGGACAGGGATTCCTACGAGCAGTACTTC. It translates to CATRDRDSYEQYF.

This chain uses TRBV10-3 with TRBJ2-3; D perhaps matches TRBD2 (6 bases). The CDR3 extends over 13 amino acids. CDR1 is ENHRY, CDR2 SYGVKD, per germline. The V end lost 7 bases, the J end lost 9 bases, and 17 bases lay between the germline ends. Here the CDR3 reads CAITSGTGETQYF. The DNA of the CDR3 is TGTGCCATCACCTCCGGGACTGGCGAGACGCAGTATTTT.

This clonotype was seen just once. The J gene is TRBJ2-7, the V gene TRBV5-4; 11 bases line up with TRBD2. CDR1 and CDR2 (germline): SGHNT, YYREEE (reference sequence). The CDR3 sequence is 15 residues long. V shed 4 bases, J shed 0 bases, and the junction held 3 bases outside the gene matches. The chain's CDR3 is CASSGTSGHSYEQYF. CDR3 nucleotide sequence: TGTGCCAGCAGCGGGACTAGCGGTCACTCCTACGAGCAGTACTTC.

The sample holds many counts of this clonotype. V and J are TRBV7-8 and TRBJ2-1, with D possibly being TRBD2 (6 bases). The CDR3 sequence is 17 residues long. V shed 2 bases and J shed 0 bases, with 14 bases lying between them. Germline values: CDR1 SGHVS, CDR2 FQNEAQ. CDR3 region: CASSLNPGESSYNEQFF. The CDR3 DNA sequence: TGTGCCAGCAGCTTAAACCCGGGGGAGAGCTCCTACAATGAGCAGTTCTTC.

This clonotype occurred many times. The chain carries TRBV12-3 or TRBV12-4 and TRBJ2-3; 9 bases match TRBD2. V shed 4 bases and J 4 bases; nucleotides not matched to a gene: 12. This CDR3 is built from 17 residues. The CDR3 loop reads CASSSRRGSGSPDTQYF. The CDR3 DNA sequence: TGTGCCAGCAGTTCCCGGAGGGGTAGCGGGAGCCCAGATACGCAGTATTTT.

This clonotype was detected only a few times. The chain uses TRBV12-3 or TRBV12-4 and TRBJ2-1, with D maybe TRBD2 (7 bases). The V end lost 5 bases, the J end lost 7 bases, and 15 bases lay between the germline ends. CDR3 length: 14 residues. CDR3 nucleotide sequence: TGTGCCAGCAGTCTTTGGACTAGGGGGAATGAGCAGTTCTTC. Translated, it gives CASSLWTRGNEQFF.